This T cell receptor beta chain came from a study of blood T cell repertoires in COVID-19. Whole-study context: COVID-19 samples, acute and convalescent, were from the United States, Italy and Spain. Sources were T cells, B-cell-depleted T cells, or PBMCs; the material itself was cDNA or gDNA.

Original methodology: The assay estimated nucleated cells by amplifying reference gene primers. Profiling relied on immunoSEQ multiplex PCR, and the TCRdb table lists in-frame clones only, not all of them. V and J calls and clone size are those listed in that table; D and trimming were worked out from the DNA. This table has a few hundred thousand clones, around three quarters appearing once. Germline CDR1 MGHRA, CDR2 YSYEKL. V was pared by 0 bases and J by 3 bases, with 12 bases of the junction left unmatched. The CDR3 covers 18 residues. What was sequenced was peripheral blood. This TCR was recovered from a woman aged 80 or over with acute or convalescent COVID-19. The chain has TRBV4-1 and TRBJ2-7; 9 bases agree with TRBD2. Written as DNA, the CDR3 is TGCGCCAGCAGCCAAGAAGGGGATAGCGGGAGTTCCCACTACGAGCAGTACTTC. Translation gives CASSQEGDSGSSHYEQYF.